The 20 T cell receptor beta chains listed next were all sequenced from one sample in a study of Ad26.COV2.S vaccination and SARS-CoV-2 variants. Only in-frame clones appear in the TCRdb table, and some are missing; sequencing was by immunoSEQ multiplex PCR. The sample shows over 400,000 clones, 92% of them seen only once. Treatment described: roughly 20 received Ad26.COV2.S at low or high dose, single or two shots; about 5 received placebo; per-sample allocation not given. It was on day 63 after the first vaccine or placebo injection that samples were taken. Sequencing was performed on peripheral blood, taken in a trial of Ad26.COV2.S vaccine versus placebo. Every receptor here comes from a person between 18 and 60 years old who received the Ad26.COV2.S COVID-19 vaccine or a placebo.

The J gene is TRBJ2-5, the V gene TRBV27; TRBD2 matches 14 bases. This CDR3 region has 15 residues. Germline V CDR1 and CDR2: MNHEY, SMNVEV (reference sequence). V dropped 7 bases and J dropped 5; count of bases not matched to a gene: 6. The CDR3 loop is CASMGLAGAGETQYF. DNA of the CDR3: TGTGCCAGCATGGGACTAGCGGGGGCGGGGGAGACCCAGTACTTC.

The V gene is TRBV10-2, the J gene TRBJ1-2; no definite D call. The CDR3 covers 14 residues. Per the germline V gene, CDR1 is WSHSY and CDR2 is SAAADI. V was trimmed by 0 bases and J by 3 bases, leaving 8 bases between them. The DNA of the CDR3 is TGCGCCAGCAGTGAGTCGCTTCAGTACTATGGCTACACCTTC. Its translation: CASSESLQYYGYTF.

CDR3 sequence reads: CASSLRDRDGYTF. The CDR3 DNA reads TGTGCCAGCAGCTTAAGGGACAGGGATGGCTACACCTTC. The chain couples TRBV7-2 to TRBJ1-2; 9 bases are shared with TRBD1. CDR1 and CDR2 from the germline V gene are SGHTA and FQGNSA. The CDR3 contains 13 residues. The junction had 1 base not matched to a gene; V was cut back by 2 bases and J by 6 bases.

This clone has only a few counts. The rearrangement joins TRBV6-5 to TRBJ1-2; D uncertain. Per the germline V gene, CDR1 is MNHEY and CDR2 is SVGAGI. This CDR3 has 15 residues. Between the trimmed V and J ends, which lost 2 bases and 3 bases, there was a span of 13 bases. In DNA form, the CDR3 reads TGTGCCAGCAGTTACACCACCCGGGTAGACTATGGCTACACCTTC. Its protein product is CASSYTTRVDYGYTF.

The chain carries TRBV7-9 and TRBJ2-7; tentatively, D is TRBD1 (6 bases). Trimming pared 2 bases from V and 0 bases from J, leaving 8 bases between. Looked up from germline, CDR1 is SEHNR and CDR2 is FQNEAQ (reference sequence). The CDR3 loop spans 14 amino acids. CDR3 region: CASSLHRDSYEQYF. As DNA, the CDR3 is TGTGCCAGCAGCTTACACAGGGACTCCTACGAGCAGTACTTC.

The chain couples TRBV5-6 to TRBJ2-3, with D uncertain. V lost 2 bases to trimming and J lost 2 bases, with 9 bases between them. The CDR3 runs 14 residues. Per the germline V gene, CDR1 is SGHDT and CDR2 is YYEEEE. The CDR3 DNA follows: TGTGCCAGCAGCTTATCGGTAGACACAGATACGCAGTATTTT. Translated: CASSLSVDTDTQYF.

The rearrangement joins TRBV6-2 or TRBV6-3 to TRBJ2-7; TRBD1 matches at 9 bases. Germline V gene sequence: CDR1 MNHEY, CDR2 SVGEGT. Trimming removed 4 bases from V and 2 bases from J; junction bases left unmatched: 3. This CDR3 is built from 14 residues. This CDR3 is CASSSRDRAYEQYF. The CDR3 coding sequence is TGTGCCAGCAGTTCTCGGGACAGGGCCTACGAGCAGTACTTC.

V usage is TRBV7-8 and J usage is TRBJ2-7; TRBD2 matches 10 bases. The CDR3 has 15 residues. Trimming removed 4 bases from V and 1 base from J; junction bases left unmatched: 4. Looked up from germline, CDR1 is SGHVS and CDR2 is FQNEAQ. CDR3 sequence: CASSSQRGGSYEQYF. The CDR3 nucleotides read TGTGCCAGCAGCTCTCAGCGGGGGGGGTCCTACGAGCAGTACTTC.

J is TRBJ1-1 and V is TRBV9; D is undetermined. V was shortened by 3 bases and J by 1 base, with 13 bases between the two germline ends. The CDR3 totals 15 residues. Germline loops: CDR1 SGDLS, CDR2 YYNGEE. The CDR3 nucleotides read TGTGCCAGCAGCGCCCACACCAACCCGAACACTGAAGCTTTCTTT. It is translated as CASSAHTNPNTEAFF.

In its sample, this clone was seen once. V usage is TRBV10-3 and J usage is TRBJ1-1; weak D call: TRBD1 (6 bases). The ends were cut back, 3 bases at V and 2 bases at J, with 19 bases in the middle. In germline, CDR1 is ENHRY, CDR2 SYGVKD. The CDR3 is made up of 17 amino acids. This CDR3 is CAISEYKSDRLNTEAFF. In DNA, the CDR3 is TGTGCCATCAGTGAATACAAAAGCGACAGGCTAAACACTGAAGCTTTCTTT.

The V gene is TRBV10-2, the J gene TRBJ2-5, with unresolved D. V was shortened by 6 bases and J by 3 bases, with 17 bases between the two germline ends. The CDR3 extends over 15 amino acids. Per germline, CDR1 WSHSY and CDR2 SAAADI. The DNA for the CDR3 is TGCGCCAGCAGCATCCGAGGTTCTAAGGAAGAGACCCAGTACTTC. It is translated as CASSIRGSKEETQYF.

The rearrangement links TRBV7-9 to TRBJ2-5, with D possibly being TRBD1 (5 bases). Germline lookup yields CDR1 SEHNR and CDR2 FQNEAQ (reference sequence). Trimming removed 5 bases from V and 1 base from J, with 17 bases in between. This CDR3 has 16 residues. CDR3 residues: CASSPLTVPIQETQYF. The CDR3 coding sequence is TGTGCCAGCAGCCCCCTGACAGTACCAATCCAAGAGACCCAGTACTTC.

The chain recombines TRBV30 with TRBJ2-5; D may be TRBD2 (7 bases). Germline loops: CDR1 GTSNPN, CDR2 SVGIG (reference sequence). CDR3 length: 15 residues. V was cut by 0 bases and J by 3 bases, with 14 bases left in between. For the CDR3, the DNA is TGTGCCTGGAGTGTATCACGGGGGGCCGAAGAGACCCAGTACTTC. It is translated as CAWSVSRGAEETQYF.

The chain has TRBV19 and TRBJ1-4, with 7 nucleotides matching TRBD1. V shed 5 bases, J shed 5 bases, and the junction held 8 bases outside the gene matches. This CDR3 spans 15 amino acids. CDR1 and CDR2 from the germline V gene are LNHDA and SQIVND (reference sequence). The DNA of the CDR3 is TGTGCCAGTAGTCTCCCGACAGGGTCGAATGAAAAACTGTTTTTT. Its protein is CASSLPTGSNEKLFF.

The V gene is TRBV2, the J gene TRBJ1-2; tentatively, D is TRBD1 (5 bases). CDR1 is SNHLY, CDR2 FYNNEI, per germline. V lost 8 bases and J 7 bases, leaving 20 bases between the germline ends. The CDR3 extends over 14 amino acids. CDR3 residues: CASPDGQSAGGYTF. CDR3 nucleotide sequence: TGTGCCAGCCCCGATGGACAATCGGCGGGTGGCTACACCTTC.

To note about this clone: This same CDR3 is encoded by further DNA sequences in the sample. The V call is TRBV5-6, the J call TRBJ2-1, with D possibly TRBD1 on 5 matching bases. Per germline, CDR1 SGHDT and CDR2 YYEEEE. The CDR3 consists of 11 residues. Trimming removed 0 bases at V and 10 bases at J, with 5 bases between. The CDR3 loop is CASSLEGEQFF. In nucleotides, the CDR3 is TGTGCCAGCAGCTTGGAGGGGGAGCAGTTCTTC.

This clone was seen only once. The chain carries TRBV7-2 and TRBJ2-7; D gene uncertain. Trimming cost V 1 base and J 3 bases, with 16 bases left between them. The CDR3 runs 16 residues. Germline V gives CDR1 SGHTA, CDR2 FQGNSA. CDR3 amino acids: CASSLDGAANSYEQYF. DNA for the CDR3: TGTGCCAGCAGCTTAGACGGTGCAGCCAACAGCTACGAGCAGTACTTC.

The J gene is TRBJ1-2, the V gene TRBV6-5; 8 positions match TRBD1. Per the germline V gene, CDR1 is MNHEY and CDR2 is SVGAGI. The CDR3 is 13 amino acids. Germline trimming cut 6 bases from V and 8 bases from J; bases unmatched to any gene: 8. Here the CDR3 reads CASSPGQVEGYTF. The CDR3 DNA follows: TGTGCCAGCAGCCCGGGACAGGTAGAAGGCTACACCTTC.

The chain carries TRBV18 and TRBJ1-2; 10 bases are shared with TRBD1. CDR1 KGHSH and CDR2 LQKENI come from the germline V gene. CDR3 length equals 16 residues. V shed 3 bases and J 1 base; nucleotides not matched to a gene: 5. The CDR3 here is CASSPGQGTLNYGYTF. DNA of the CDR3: TGTGCCAGCTCACCGGGACAGGGGACACTTAACTATGGCTACACCTTC.

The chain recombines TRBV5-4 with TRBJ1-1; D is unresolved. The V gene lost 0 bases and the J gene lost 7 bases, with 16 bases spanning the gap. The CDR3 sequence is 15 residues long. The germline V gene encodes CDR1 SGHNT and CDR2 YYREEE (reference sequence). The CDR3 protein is CASSLGPSVPGEAFF. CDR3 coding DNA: TGTGCCAGCAGCTTGGGGCCGAGCGTGCCTGGTGAAGCTTTCTTT.